One and the same sample provided the 28 T cell receptor beta chains below, sequenced in a study of T cells in Graves' hyperthyroidism and ophthalmopathy. TCR beta CDR3 regions were amplified from RNA. The HTBI primer set served for first-round RT-PCR of the TCR CDR3. TCRdb reanalysed the multiplex PCR reads using MiXCR and keeps one entry per CDR3 protein. The sample lists roughly 530,000 distinct CDR3 sequences; about 15% were seen once. Source material: blood. The receptors were gathered from a woman between 18 and 29 years old with Graves' ophthalmopathy.

The rearrangement joins TRBV6-1 to TRBJ1-1; D gene uncertain. V lost 4 bases and J 1 base, leaving 16 bases between the germline ends. The CDR3 extends over 16 amino acids. Germline CDR1 and CDR2: MNHNS and SASEGT. CDR3 protein: CASSGASVLANTEAFF. CDR3 coding DNA: TGTGCCAGCAGTGGGGCCTCGGTCCTAGCGAACACTGAAGCTTTCTTT.

This rearrangement joins TRBV4-1 to TRBJ2-2, with D possibly TRBD2 on 6 matching bases. CDR3 length equals 15 residues. With 0 bases removed from V and 7 bases from J, the gap between germline ends came to 12 bases. The V gene's germline CDR1 is MGHRA and CDR2 YSYEKL. CDR3 amino acids: CASSQEKRGLGELFF. The CDR3 region has the DNA TGCGCCAGCAGCCAAGAAAAACGGGGACTCGGGGAGCTGTTTTTT.

The rearrangement uses TRBV7-9 and TRBJ2-7; 14 bases agree with TRBD2. With 4 bases clipped from V and 2 bases from J, the junction kept 7 bases outside the gene matches. Germline loops: CDR1 SEHNR, CDR2 FQNEAQ (reference sequence). The CDR3 is 17 residues long. CDR3 in amino acids: CASSSGTSGRYPYEQYF. CDR3 nucleotides: TGTGCCAGCAGCTCTGGGACTAGCGGGAGATACCCCTACGAGCAGTACTTC.

This clonotype has a count of ten or more. This sequence joins TRBV2 and TRBJ2-3; 7 nucleotides align to TRBD2. CDR1 and CDR2 (germline): SNHLY, FYNNEI. This CDR3 has 15 residues. J gave up 4 bases and V 10 bases, and 14 bases lay outside the gene matches. CDR3 coding DNA: TGTGCCACTTTTACCGGACTAGTGGTTGCAGATACGCAGTATTTT. Translation gives CATFTGLVVADTQYF. The full variable domain, in which reference TRBV2 and TRBJ2-3 provide the parts outside the CDR3, is EPEVTQTPSHQVTQMGQEVILRCVPISNHLYFYWYRQILGQKVEFLVSFYNNEISEKSEIFDDQFSVERPDGSNFTLKIRSTKLEDSAMYFCATFTGLVVADTQYFGPGTRLTVL.

In its sample, this clonotype was seen many times. The rearrangement links TRBV28 to TRBJ1-1; D gene unclear. The CDR3 sequence is 12 residues long. Trimming took off 5 bases at V and 3 bases at J, with 7 bases between the two ends. Germline CDR1 and CDR2: MDHEN and SYDVKM. DNA of the CDR3: TGTGCCAGCAGTGGTGCGGACACTGAAGCTTTCTTT. Its translation: CASSGADTEAFF.

This clonotype occurred a few times. The rearrangement uses TRBV20-1 and TRBJ1-2; D remains unclear. The CDR3 totals 13 residues. V lost 0 bases to trimming and J lost 3 bases, with 8 bases between them. Germline loops: CDR1 DFQATT, CDR2 SNEGSKA (reference sequence). The CDR3 coding sequence is TGCAGTGCTAGAGACCCCAGAGACTATGGCTACACCTTC. This translates into CSARDPRDYGYTF.

This clonotype was recorded at least ten times. V gene TRBV20-1 combines with J gene TRBJ1-6, with 8 bases that match TRBD1. V lost 4 bases to trimming and J lost 10 bases; unmatched junction nucleotides: 12. The CDR3 sequence is 15 residues long. Per the germline V gene, CDR1 is DFQATT and CDR2 is SNEGSKA (reference sequence). The CDR3 DNA is TGCAGTGCTACCCTTTTGGGACAGGCCACATCACCCCTCCACTTT. This codes for CSATLLGQATSPLHF.

The chain employs TRBV29-1 and TRBJ2-1; possibly TRBD2 for D (5 bases). The germline V gene encodes CDR1 SQVTM and CDR2 ANQGSEA. The CDR3 spans 12 residues. With 2 bases removed from V and 6 bases from J, the gap between germline ends came to 8 bases. Here the CDR3 DNA reads TGCAGCGTTGAAAGGGAGACCAATGAGCAGTTCTTC. Protein product: CSVERETNEQFF.

This clonotype has a count of ten or more. The rearrangement joins TRBV20-1 to TRBJ1-2; D possibly corresponds to TRBD1 (5 bases). CDR3 size: 13 residues. V lost 6 bases and J 6 bases, leaving 17 bases between the germline ends. Germline V gene sequence: CDR1 DFQATT, CDR2 SNEGSKA (reference sequence). The CDR3 is CSAPHRGADGYTF. DNA for the CDR3: TGCAGTGCCCCTCATAGGGGTGCGGATGGCTACACCTTC.

V is TRBV15 and J is TRBJ2-7; D gene unclear. This CDR3 region has 13 residues. Germline V gene data show CDR1 as LNHNV and CDR2 as YYDKDF (reference sequence). Between the trimmed V and J ends, which lost 4 bases and 4 bases, there was a span of 11 bases. CDR3 DNA sequence: TGTGCCACCAGCATCGCGAGGCTATACGAGCAGTACTTC. Amino acids: CATSIARLYEQYF.

This sequence joins TRBV28 and TRBJ1-5, with a weak D call TRBD1 (5 bases). Germline V lookup: CDR1 MDHEN, CDR2 SYDVKM. With 3 bases removed from V and 1 base from J, the gap between germline ends came to 19 bases. The CDR3 is made up of 18 amino acids. DNA for the CDR3: TGTGCCAGCAGTTTCCTTCTCAGGGAGGCCGGAAGCAATCAGCCCCAGCATTTT. This sequence encodes CASSFLLREAGSNQPQHF.

This clonotype was recorded at least ten times. The genes are TRBV3-1 and TRBJ2-1; no clear D. Trimming stripped 4 bases from V and 0 bases from J, with 10 bases between. The CDR3 covers 15 residues. Per germline, CDR1 LGHDT and CDR2 YNNKEL (reference sequence). The CDR3 spells CASSRDTSSYNEQFF. CDR3 in DNA: TGTGCCAGCAGCCGCGATACGAGCTCCTACAATGAGCAGTTCTTC.

This clonotype was counted ten times or more. This chain joins TRBV28 and TRBJ1-5; weak D call: TRBD1 (6 bases). The CDR3 contains 15 residues. Trimming pared 7 bases from V and 1 base from J, leaving 14 bases between. Germline CDR1 is MDHEN and CDR2 is SYDVKM. CDR3 nucleotide sequence: TGTGCCAGCACCCCGTGGGGGGCGAGCAATCAGCCCCAGCATTTT. It codes for CASTPWGASNQPQHF.

This clonotype has just a few counts. A much more abundant neighbour one base away suggests this may be a read error. It is likely a read error, because the conserved phenylalanine at the end of the CDR3 is missing. This rearrangement joins TRBV28 to TRBJ1-1; D ambiguous. The germline gives CDR1 MDHEN, CDR2 SYDVKM. The CDR3 runs 14 residues. Trimming stripped 3 bases from V and 2 bases from J, with 10 bases between. CDR3 DNA sequence: TGTGCCAGCAGTTTGGGTTTTTCCAACACTGAAGCTTTCCTT. Amino acid sequence: CASSLGFSNTEAFL.

This clonotype was picked up a small number of times. The V call is TRBV20-1, the J call TRBJ2-1; 7 bases map to TRBD1. The germline V gene encodes CDR1 DFQATT and CDR2 SNEGSKA (reference sequence). V lost 4 bases to trimming and J lost 6 bases; unmatched junction nucleotides: 9. There are 14 residues in the CDR3. The CDR3 here is CSATIIRQGNEQFF. CDR3 in DNA: TGCAGTGCTACAATAATTAGACAGGGCAATGAGCAGTTCTTC.

This clonotype has ten or more counts. The CDR3 region has the DNA TGTGCCAGCAGCTTAGGCCGGGACATTTGGGACTACAATGAGCAGTTCTTC. It specifies CASSLGRDIWDYNEQFF. The rearrangement uses TRBV11-2 and TRBJ2-1; the D gene is possibly TRBD1 (6 bases). Per germline, CDR1 SGHAT and CDR2 FQNNGV. V dropped 1 base and J dropped 3 bases, with 16 bases sitting between them. The CDR3 sequence is 17 residues long. Together with reference TRBV11-2 and TRBJ2-1, the CDR3 gives the full variable domain: EAGVAQSPRYKIIEKRQSVAFWCNPISGHATLYWYQQILGQGPKLLIQFQNNGVVDDSQLPKDRFSAERLKGVDSTLKIQPAKLEDSAVYLCASSLGRDIWDYNEQFFGPGTRLTVL.

This clonotype was counted a few times. This chain uses TRBV2 with TRBJ1-5, with D maybe TRBD1 (6 bases). V lost 6 bases, J lost 0 bases, and 12 bases lay in between. CDR3 length: 15 amino acids. The germline CDR1 and CDR2 sequences are SNHLY and FYNNEI. CDR3: CASRKTGNSNQPQHF. Written as DNA, the CDR3 is TGTGCCAGCAGGAAAACAGGGAATAGCAATCAGCCCCAGCATTTT.

This clonotype was detected many times. This sequence joins TRBV28 and TRBJ1-1; no reliable D call. This CDR3 comprises 15 residues. CDR1 is MDHEN and CDR2 is SYDVKM in the germline V gene. The V end lost 5 bases, the J end lost 8 bases, and 21 bases lay between the germline ends. The CDR3 DNA reads as TGTGCCAGCAGTACCCGGTTAAGGGCTGTTGCGGAAGCTTTCTTT. Its protein is CASSTRLRAVAEAFF.

The V call is TRBV2, the J call TRBJ2-6, with a weak D call TRBD1 (6 bases). The CDR3 consists of 18 residues. V lost 0 bases, J lost 4 bases, and 16 bases lay in between. Germline CDR1 is SNHLY and CDR2 is FYNNEI. CDR3: CASSEARTDPGGANVLTF. In DNA, the CDR3 is TGTGCCAGCAGTGAAGCCCGGACAGACCCCGGGGGGGCCAACGTCCTGACTTTC.

This clonotype was seen a few times. V and J are TRBV7-3 and TRBJ1-5, with D unresolved. This CDR3 comprises 15 residues. With 1 base removed from V and 0 bases from J, the gap between germline ends came to 7 bases. Per the germline V gene, CDR1 is SGHTA and CDR2 is FQGTGA. DNA for the CDR3: TGTGCCAGCAGCTTAAATCCCTATAGCAATCAGCCCCAGCATTTT. As protein: CASSLNPYSNQPQHF.

In its sample, this clonotype was seen many times. The chain links TRBV11-2 to TRBJ2-1, with a weak D call TRBD2 (6 bases). This CDR3 is built from 13 residues. Germline V gene lookup returns CDR1 SGHAT and CDR2 FQNNGV. The V gene lost 3 bases and the J gene lost 8 bases, with 11 bases spanning the gap. In DNA form, the CDR3 reads TGTGCCAGCAGCTTTCCTAGCGTCGATGAGCAGTTCTTC. Translating gives CASSFPSVDEQFF.

Remarks on this clonotype: A clone one base away is much larger, so this may be a read error. V is TRBV7-3 and J is TRBJ2-1, with D tentatively TRBD1 (5 bases). The V and J ends lost 1 base and 8 bases respectively, with 9 bases between them. The CDR3 extends over 13 amino acids. From germline, CDR1 is SGHTA and CDR2 FQGTGA. The CDR3 DNA sequence: TGTGCCAGCAGCTTAAAACAGGACGATGAGCAGTTCTTC. Its protein product is CASSLKQDDEQFF.

A few counts support this clonotype. The chain couples TRBV27 to TRBJ2-3; D call uncertain. The ends were cut back, 4 bases at V and 9 bases at J, with 8 bases in the middle. This CDR3 has 11 amino acids. CDR1 and CDR2 from the germline V gene are MNHEY and SMNVEV (reference sequence). The CDR3: CASSSRYTQYF. For the CDR3, the DNA is TGTGCCAGCAGTTCAAGGTACACGCAGTATTTT.

This clonotype was seen at least ten times. J is TRBJ2-7 and V is TRBV28, with no clear D. Trimming left V 4 bases short and J 2 bases short, with 9 bases between. This CDR3 is built from 13 residues. Per the germline V gene, CDR1 is MDHEN and CDR2 is SYDVKM. The CDR3 protein is CASSSALTYEQYF. The CDR3 nucleotides read TGTGCCAGCAGTTCCGCCCTTACCTACGAGCAGTACTTC.

This clonotype came up many times. V and J are TRBV6-1 and TRBJ1-5; unclear D gene. Trimming removed 4 bases from V and 2 bases from J, with 12 bases in between. CDR3 length: 15 residues. Germline-derived CDR1 and CDR2 are MNHNS and SASEGT. The CDR3 is CASSGSDSGNQPQHF. CDR3 nucleotides: TGTGCCAGCAGTGGATCGGACTCTGGCAATCAGCCCCAGCATTTT.

This clonotype was found many times. This chain connects TRBV27 to TRBJ2-1; the D is unclear. The CDR3 length is 15 residues. The germline gives CDR1 MNHEY, CDR2 SMNVEV (reference sequence). Between the trimmed V and J ends, which lost 2 bases and 0 bases, there was a span of 8 bases. The CDR3 loop reads CASSLMGPSYNEQFF. The CDR3, as DNA: TGTGCCAGCAGTTTAATGGGTCCCTCCTACAATGAGCAGTTCTTC.

In its sample, this clonotype was seen many times. The chain has TRBV3-1 and TRBJ1-6; no clear D gene. Per germline, CDR1 LGHDT and CDR2 YNNKEL (reference sequence). Trimming removed 5 bases at V and 4 bases at J, with 9 bases between. There are 14 residues in the CDR3. For the CDR3, the DNA is TGTGCCAGCAGCGTCGGGGTTTATAATTCACCCCTCCACTTT. Translating it yields CASSVGVYNSPLHF.

This clonotype appeared many times. The chain is built from TRBV28 and TRBJ2-1, with 10 bases identical to TRBD2. This CDR3 has 17 residues. V trimming: 4 bases; J trimming: 9 bases; junction bases outside the gene matches: 15. Germline V gene data show CDR1 as MDHEN and CDR2 as SYDVKM. The CDR3 loop reads CASSSVWLAGVIGEQFF. The CDR3 bases are TGTGCCAGCAGTTCCGTTTGGCTAGCGGGAGTCATCGGTGAGCAGTTCTTC.